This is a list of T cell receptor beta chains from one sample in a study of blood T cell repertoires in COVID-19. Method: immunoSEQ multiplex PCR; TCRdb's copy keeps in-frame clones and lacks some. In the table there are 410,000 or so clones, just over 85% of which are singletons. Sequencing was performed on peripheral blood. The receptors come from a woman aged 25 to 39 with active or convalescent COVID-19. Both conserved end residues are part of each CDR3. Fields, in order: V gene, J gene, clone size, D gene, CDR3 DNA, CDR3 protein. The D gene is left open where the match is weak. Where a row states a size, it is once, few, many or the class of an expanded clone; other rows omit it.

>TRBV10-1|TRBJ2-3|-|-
TGCGCCAGCAGTGATCGGGGTAGCGGCTCAGATACGCAGTATTTT
CASSDRGSGSDTQYF
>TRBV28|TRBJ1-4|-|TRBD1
TGTGCCAGCAGTTTAGATTGGACAGGGGCAACTAATGAAAAACTGTTTTTT
CASSLDWTGATNEKLFF
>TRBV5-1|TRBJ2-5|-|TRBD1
TGCGCCAGCAGCTTGGACAGGGGGCATGAGACCCAGTACTTC
CASSLDRGHETQYF
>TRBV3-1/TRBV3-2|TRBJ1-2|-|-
TGTGCCAGCAGCCTAGGTGGGGCGAGCTATGGCTACACCTTC
CASSLGGASYGYTF
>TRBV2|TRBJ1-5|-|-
TGTGCCAGCGGGCCAGGGGTTCAGCCCCAGCATTTT
CASGPGVQPQHF
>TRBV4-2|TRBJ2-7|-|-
TGTGCCAGCAGCCAAGATCCGGAGCGGCCCTACGAGCAGTACTTC
CASSQDPERPYEQYF
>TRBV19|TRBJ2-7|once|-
TGTGCCAGTAGTATCGGGTTAGCGGAATCCTACGAGCAGTACTTC
CASSIGLAESYEQYF
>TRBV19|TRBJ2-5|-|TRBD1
TGTGCCAGTAGTATAGCCCGGGACAGGGGGCAAGAGACCCAGTACTTC
CASSIARDRGQETQYF
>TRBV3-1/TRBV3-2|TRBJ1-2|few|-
TGTGCCAGCAGCCAATTGCGCGGCTATGGCTACACCTTC
CASSQLRGYGYTF
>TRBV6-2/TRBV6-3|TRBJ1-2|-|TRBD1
TGTGCCAGCAGTGACGCTTTTACAGGGGCGGGTGGCTACACCTTC
CASSDAFTGAGGYTF
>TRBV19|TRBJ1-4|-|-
TGTGCCAGTAGCAAAAACCGGGGGGAGGCCGTGTTTTTT
CASSKNRGEAVFF
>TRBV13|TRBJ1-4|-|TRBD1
TGTGCCAGCAGCTTAGTCGGGACAGGGGATGAAAAACTGTTTTTT
CASSLVGTGDEKLFF
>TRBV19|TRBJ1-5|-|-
TGTGCCAGTGTAACGCCGGGGATTAGCAATCAGCCCCAGCATTTT
CASVTPGISNQPQHF
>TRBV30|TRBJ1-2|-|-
TGTGCCTGGGACAGGCTACGACGGGATGGCTACACCTTC
CAWDRLRRDGYTF
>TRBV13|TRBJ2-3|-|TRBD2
TGTGCCAGCAGCCCCAGGACTAGCGACAGCACAGATACGCAGTATTTT
CASSPRTSDSTDTQYF
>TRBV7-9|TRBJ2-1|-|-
TGTGCCAGCAGCCCGACTCCCGTAGAGTTCGATGAGCAGTTCTTC
CASSPTPVEFDEQFF
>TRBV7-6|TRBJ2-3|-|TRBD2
TGTGCCAGCAGCTTAGCAATACTAGCGGGGAAGGGAGATACGCAGTATTTT
CASSLAILAGKGDTQYF
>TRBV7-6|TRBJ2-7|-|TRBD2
TGTGCCAGCAGTTCCCGACTAGCGGGGGGGCGGTACGAGCAGTACTTC
CASSSRLAGGRYEQYF
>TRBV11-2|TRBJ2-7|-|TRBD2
TGTGCCAGCAGCTTGGGTCTAGCGGGAGGCCAATACGAGCAGTACTTC
CASSLGLAGGQYEQYF
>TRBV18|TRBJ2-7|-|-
TGTGCCAGCTCACCAACAGTTAGCTCCTACGAGCAGTACTTC
CASSPTVSSYEQYF
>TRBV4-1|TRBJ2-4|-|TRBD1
TGCGCCAGCAGCCAAGATCGCGTAGATCGGACAGGACAAGAAAACATTCAGTACTTC
CASSQDRVDRTGQENIQYF
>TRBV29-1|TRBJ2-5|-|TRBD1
TGCAGCGTGACGACAGGGGGCCCGGAGACCCAGTACTTC
CSVTTGGPETQYF
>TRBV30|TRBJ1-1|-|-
TGTGCCTGGATGGGTGGGGGCTACAGAGCTTTCTTT
CAWMGGGYRAFF
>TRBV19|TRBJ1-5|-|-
TGTGCCAGTAGTTTGTTGTCAGGGTTTCAGCCCCAGCATTTT
CASSLLSGFQPQHF
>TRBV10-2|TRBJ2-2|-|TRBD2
TGCGCCAGCAGTGAGACGGGGGGGACCGGGGAGCTGTTTTTT
CASSETGGTGELFF
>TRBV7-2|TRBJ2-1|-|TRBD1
TGTGCCAGCAGCTTAGGAACCGGGACAGTCTACAATGAGCAGTTCTTC
CASSLGTGTVYNEQFF
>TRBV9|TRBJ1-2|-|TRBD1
TGTGCCAGCAGCGAGAGCCGACAGGGAAACTATGGCTACACCTTC
CASSESRQGNYGYTF
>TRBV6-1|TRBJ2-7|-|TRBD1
TGTGCCAGCAGTGAACGACAGGGGGTGAACGAGCAGTACTTC
CASSERQGVNEQYF
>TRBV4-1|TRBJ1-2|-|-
TGCGCCAGCAGCCAAGTAGGAACAGGGATAGTCGGCGGCTACACCTTC
CASSQVGTGIVGGYTF
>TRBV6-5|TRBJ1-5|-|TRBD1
TGTGCCAGCAGACAGGGGGCAAATCAGCCCCAGCATTTT
CASRQGANQPQHF
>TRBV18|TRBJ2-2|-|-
TGTGCCAGCTCACCCGATAGCGTCGCCGGGGAGCTGTTTTTT
CASSPDSVAGELFF
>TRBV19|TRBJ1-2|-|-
TGTGCCAGTACTATCAGGGGAAACTATGGCTACACCTTC
CASTIRGNYGYTF
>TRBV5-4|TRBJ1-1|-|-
TGTGCCAGCCGCCCTCCCGACAGAATGAACACTGAAGCTTTCTTT
CASRPPDRMNTEAFF
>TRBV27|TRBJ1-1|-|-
TGTGCCAGCAGTTTATTCCCCCTTAATGGGCCAGGCACTGAAGCTTTCTTT
CASSLFPLNGPGTEAFF
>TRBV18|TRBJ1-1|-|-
TGTGCCAGCTCACCACCCTCGGTGAACACTGAAGCTTTCTTT
CASSPPSVNTEAFF
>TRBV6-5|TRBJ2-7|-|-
TGTGCCAGCAAAGCTGGCGACAGATACGAGCAGTACTTC
CASKAGDRYEQYF
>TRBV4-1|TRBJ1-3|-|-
TGCGCCAGCAGCCAACAAGGGAGCTCTGGAAACACCATATATTTT
CASSQQGSSGNTIYF
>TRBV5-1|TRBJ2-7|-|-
TGCGCCAGCAGCTTGGGAGGGGGGGACCCCTACGAGCAGTACTTC
CASSLGGGDPYEQYF
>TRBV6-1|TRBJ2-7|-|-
TGTGCCAGCAGTGAGAGCTCCTACGAGCAGTACTTC
CASSESSYEQYF
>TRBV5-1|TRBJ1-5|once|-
TGCGCCAGCAGCTTGGAAAATCACAATCAGCCCCAGCATTTT
CASSLENHNQPQHF
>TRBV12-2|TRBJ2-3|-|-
TGTGCAAGTCGCTTAGCTAGGACAGGGTTGGGCGGGAGACGAACAGATACGCAGTATTTT
CASRLARTGLGGRRTDTQYF
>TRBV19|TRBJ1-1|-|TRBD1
TGTGCCAGTACGGACCGGTCAGGGGGCACTGAAGCTTTCTTT
CASTDRSGGTEAFF
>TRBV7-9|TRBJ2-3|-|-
TGTGCCAGCAGCCAGACTCCCCCAGATACGCAGTATTTT
CASSQTPPDTQYF
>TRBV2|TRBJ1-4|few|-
TGTGCCAGCAGTTACAGGGAAGGTGAAAAACTGTTTTTT
CASSYREGEKLFF
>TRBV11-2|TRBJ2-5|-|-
TGTGCCAGCAGCTTATCCTGGAGGGAGACCCAGTACTTC
CASSLSWRETQYF
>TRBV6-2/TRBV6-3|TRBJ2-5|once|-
TGTGCCAGCAGTCCCCGCTCCGGGGGCCAAGAGACCCAGTACTTC
CASSPRSGGQETQYF